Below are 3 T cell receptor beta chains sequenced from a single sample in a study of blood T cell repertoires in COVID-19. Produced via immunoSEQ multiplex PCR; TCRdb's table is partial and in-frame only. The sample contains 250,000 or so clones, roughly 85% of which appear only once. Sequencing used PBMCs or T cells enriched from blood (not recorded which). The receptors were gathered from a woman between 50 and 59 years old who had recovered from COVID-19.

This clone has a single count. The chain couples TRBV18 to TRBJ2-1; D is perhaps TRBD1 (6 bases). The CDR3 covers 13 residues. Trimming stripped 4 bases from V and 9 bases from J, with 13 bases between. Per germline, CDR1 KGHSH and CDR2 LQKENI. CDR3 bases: TGTGCCAGCTCACAACAGGGTTTTGGTGAGCAGTTCTTC. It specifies CASSQQGFGEQFF.

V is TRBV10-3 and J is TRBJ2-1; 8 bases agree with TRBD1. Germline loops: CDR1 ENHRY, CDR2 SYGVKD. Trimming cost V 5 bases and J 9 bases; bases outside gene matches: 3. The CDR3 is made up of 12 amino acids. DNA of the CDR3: TGTGCCATCAGTAAACAGGGGGTTGAGCAGTTCTTC. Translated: CAISKQGVEQFF.

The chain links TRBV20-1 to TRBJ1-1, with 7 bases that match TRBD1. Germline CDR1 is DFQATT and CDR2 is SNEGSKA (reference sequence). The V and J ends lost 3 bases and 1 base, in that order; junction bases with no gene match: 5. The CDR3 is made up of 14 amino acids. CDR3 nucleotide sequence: TGCAGTGCTAGTTCCCGGACAGGGAACACTGAAGCTTTCTTT. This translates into CSASSRTGNTEAFF.